This T cell receptor beta chain was documented in a study of PD-L1 blockade in urothelial cancer. Background on the study: Twenty-five of 29 patients were men who had bladder-origin urothelial cancer. Samples of blood were analyzed 3 weeks (second dose) and 6 weeks after treatment start. Blood samples had a median of around 140,000 T cells, roughly 84,000 unique TCRs, and clonality approximately 0.085.

The table came from immunoSEQ multiplex PCR; TCRdb's copy has only in-frame clones and leaves some out. The table lists under 50,000 clones, more than 75% of them singletons. Time point in this sample: pretreatment peripheral blood. The CDR3 is 14 amino acids. Germline CDR1 reads SEHNR; CDR2 reads FQNEAQ (reference sequence). Trimming pared 0 bases from V and 1 base from J, leaving 6 bases between. The chain uses TRBV7-9 and TRBJ1-1, with a tentative D call TRBD1 (6 bases). The TCR comes from a man aged 45-65 years with urothelial cancer. The specimen comprised PBMCs, sampled around atezolizumab (anti-PD-L1) treatment. The CDR3 DNA reads as TGTGCCAGCAGCTTAGCGGGACAGAACACTGAAGCTTTCTTT. Protein product: CASSLAGQNTEAFF. Variable domain in full (rest from reference TRBV7-9 and TRBJ1-1): DTGVSQNPRHKITKRGQNVTFRCDPISEHNRLYWYRQTLGQGPEFLTYFQNEAQLEKSRLLSDRFSAERPKGSFSTLEIQRTEQGDSAMYLCASSLAGQNTEAFFGQGTRLTVV.